This T cell receptor (beta chain) was documented in a study of cytomegalovirus exposure and HLA in healthy donors. Broader study findings: CMV antigen specificity was confirmed in vitro for three CMV-associated chains. The study labeled fewer than 200 TCR beta chains cytomegalovirus-associated. The classifier reportedly diagnosed cytomegalovirus status with high sensitivity and specificity.

The assay was immunoSEQ multiplex PCR, and TCRdb's table has in-frame clones only and misses some. The sample holds 110,000 to 150,000 clones, approximately 87% seen once. This clone appeared once. Its antigen is as yet unknown. Donors were drawn from the approximately 120-subject validation cohort, separate from the roughly 700-subject first cohort. Germline CDR1 and CDR2: PRHDT and FYEKMQ (reference sequence). Unmatched junction bases numbered 6, after V lost 4 bases and J lost 0 bases. CDR3 size: 15 residues. Specimen: PBMCs. The V gene is TRBV13, the J gene TRBJ2-7; 7 nucleotides align to TRBD1. This clonotype was sampled from a man aged 18-30 years in good health and CMV-seronegative. The CDR3 spells CASSYHRGSSYEQYF. CDR3 coding DNA: TGTGCCAGCAGCTATCACAGGGGAAGCTCCTACGAGCAGTACTTC.